This T cell receptor (beta chain) was recorded in a study of human T cells and chemical hapten exposure (dated by TCRdb to the early 2020s). Context from the whole study: For sensitization, 2% DPC in acetone was applied to a 2 cm by 2 cm area of upper inner arm skin. Throughout the study period of around 25 weeks, patients also received therapeutic DPC doses to the scalp every week. Patch testing on the upper back used Finn chambers containing 0.01% DPC, with scoring done after 6 days according to International Contact Dermatitis Research Group standards. The patient cohort, mostly female, included alopecia areata with under or over 50% scalp involvement, alopecia totalis and alopecia universalis. The libraries were sequenced as a pool, and the TCR yield per sample differed mostly because of small variations in library volumes within the pool. This study followed changes in the peripheral blood TCR repertoire in vivo during primary and secondary sensitization of alopecia patients to the hapten diphenylcyclopropenone (DPC). Blood was sampled from patients pre-sensitization (week 0) and at 2, 6 and about 24 weeks after DPC sensitization. Twenty-nine alopecia patients provided blood for TCR sequencing at one to four time points (pre-sensitization, 2, 6 and 24 weeks). The full study reports these points: No change with DPC sensitization was found in the number of TCRs above 1 in 1000 frequency, and no evidence of global repertoire structure alterations was found. After repeated subsampling, changes were observed in the strength of the expansion versus patch-test correlation and in the threshold at which the correlation became significant. A positive correlation was found between the number of PT1 expanded TCRs and patch test score, with significance reached at thresholds 8, 16 and 32 but not 4. Compared with pre-sensitization or healthy control sets, expanded TCRs formed significantly more large CDR3 similarity clusters, which is consistent with antigen-driven responses. Because all patients had alopecia, a presumed autoimmune disease, the immune response of the patients might differ from that of healthy individuals.

Regarding this clonotype: This receptor's antigen is unknown. This may stem from a read error, because a much larger clone lies one nucleotide away.

Libraries were built with RACE. The sequencer listed for this sample is NextSeq 500. During library preparation, unique molecular identifiers were attached to individual cDNA molecules so that TCRs could be counted in a quantitative, reproducible way. For every blood RNA sample, sequencing covered both the TCR alpha and TCR beta chains. Per the authors' processing: Samples had a median of roughly 100,000 TCRs, with a range from about 23,224 to 750,000. V, J and CDR3 annotation of the TCR reads was carried out using the Decombinator software suite. For PS versus PT1 abundance plots, all samples were subsampled to the same number of TCRs (28,000). TCRs were defined as expanded if absent before sensitization and observed at least eight times at the 2-week time point. TCRdb reprocessing: public reads trimmed at Q25 with fastp, clones called with MiXCR, in-frame beta chains kept. Each entry is one CDR3 protein sequence, shown with its most common DNA and genes. The V and J calls come from TCRdb's annotation, not from the publication. Here the sample has about 100,000 distinct CDR3 sequences; more than 9.5% occur a single time. The top ten clonotypes cover more than 3% of the sample.

The meaning of the sample's time point label: patch test 2, 6 weeks after DPC sensitization. The treatment or condition label corresponds to: therapeutic diphenylcyclopropenone sensitization with weekly scalp DPC. Blood at each patch-test visit was drawn before the patch test was applied. Patients were considered eligible if aged 18 to 70, diagnosed with alopecia and deemed suitable for DPC therapy, and patients were excluded if pregnant. Unfractionated whole blood was collected in Tempus Blood RNA tubes, and total RNA was extracted from that blood. The CDR3 covers 14 residues, taking in both the cysteine and the phenylalanine. Just the 42-base CDR3 DNA is kept, in frame starting at base 1. V lost 3 bases and J lost 3 bases; the stretch between them is 9 bases long. According to the germline V gene, CDR1 reads SGHRS and CDR2 reads YFSETQ.

Recombination joined TRBV5-1 with TRBJ2-2; a tentative D call is TRBD1 (6 bases match). The TCR was taken from a woman aged 40 to 50 with alopecia areata. Some clones in this sample may be carry-over from other donors' samples. This specimen was whole blood, taken in connection with sensitization to the hapten diphenylcyclopropenone (DPC). CDR3 reads: CASSWTDDTGELFF. Read as DNA, the sequence is TGCGCCAGCAGCTGGACAGATGACACCGGGGAGCTGTTTTTT.